The 24 T cell receptor beta chains reported below all come from one sample, sequenced in a study of T cell responses to AZD1222 COVID-19 vaccine. The table came from immunoSEQ multiplex PCR; TCRdb's copy has only in-frame clones and leaves some out. The table counts 150,000 or so clones; about 2.3% lies in the top ten. The sample taken for sequencing was peripheral blood. These receptors were obtained from an adult in good health.

J is TRBJ2-7 and V is TRBV18; 15 nucleotides align to TRBD2. Trimming removed 6 bases from V and 5 bases from J; junction bases left unmatched: 11. Germline CDR1 reads KGHSH; CDR2 reads LQKENI. This CDR3 is built from 17 residues. CDR3 coding DNA: TGTGCCAGCTCGCCGAGGACTAGCGGGGGGGCCGGGAACGAGCAGTACTTC. Translated, it gives CASSPRTSGGAGNEQYF.

The V and J genes are TRBV6-1 and TRBJ2-7, with a weak D call TRBD2 (6 bases). The germline gives CDR1 MNHNS, CDR2 SASEGT. The CDR3 extends over 14 amino acids. The germline V and J ends were trimmed by 2 bases and 2 bases, with 10 bases remaining between them. CDR3: CASSERGGAYEQYF. The CDR3 DNA reads as TGTGCCAGCAGTGAAAGGGGCGGGGCCTACGAGCAGTACTTC.

The J gene is TRBJ2-1, the V gene TRBV4-1; TRBD2 agrees at 11 bases. Germline loops: CDR1 MGHRA, CDR2 YSYEKL. The V segment lost 3 bases and the J segment 8 bases; nucleotides outside the gene matches: 15. The CDR3 totals 18 residues. The CDR3: CASSQAIGPGLAVYEQFF. The CDR3 DNA is TGCGCCAGCAGCCAGGCTATAGGTCCGGGACTAGCGGTCTATGAGCAGTTCTTC.

This chain connects TRBV12-3 or TRBV12-4 to TRBJ1-2; D is unresolved. The CDR3 spans 13 residues. The V end was cut by 0 bases, the J end by 7 bases, with 9 bases between. The CDR3 loop is CASSLASGSGYTF. The CDR3 bases are TGTGCCAGCAGTTTAGCTTCGGGGTCTGGCTACACCTTC.

The V gene is TRBV6-5, the J gene TRBJ1-4, with D uncertain. The CDR3 runs to 14 residues. Trimming took 8 bases from V and 13 from J, leaving 23 bases between them. Germline CDR1 MNHEY, CDR2 SVGAGI. CDR3 in DNA: TGTGCCAGCCGTCCACTTCAACGGGTTAGGTCACTGTTTTTT. Translation gives CASRPLQRVRSLFF.

This chain uses TRBV7-9 with TRBJ1-4, with TRBD1 matching over 7 bases. Trimming removed 2 bases from V and 7 bases from J; junction bases left unmatched: 4. This CDR3 region has 14 residues. Germline V CDR1 and CDR2: SEHNR, FQNEAQ (reference sequence). As DNA, the CDR3 is TGTGCCAGCAGCTTAAGGACAGGCGTTGAAAAACTGTTTTTT. It codes for CASSLRTGVEKLFF.

J is TRBJ1-2 and V is TRBV15; no clear D. The V gene's germline CDR1 is LNHNV and CDR2 YYDKDF (reference sequence). V was trimmed by 8 bases and J by 3 bases, leaving 7 bases between them. CDR3 length equals 11 residues. CDR3 DNA: TGTGCCACCGGCGGACACTATGGCTACACCTTC. Translation gives CATGGHYGYTF.

The chain has TRBV19 and TRBJ2-1; D is possibly TRBD2 (6 bases). The CDR3 runs 14 residues. V was pared by 2 bases and J by 9 bases, with 14 bases between. Germline values: CDR1 LNHDA, CDR2 SQIVND (reference sequence). The CDR3 nucleotides are TGTGCCAGTAGTATAAGGGCGGGGCTTGGTGAGCAGTTCTTC. Its protein product is CASSIRAGLGEQFF.

V and J are TRBV4-2 and TRBJ2-1; no reliable D call. The germline V and J ends were trimmed by 3 bases and 9 bases, with 21 bases remaining between them. This CDR3 is 16 amino acids long. CDR1 and CDR2 from the germline V gene are LGHNA and YNFKEQ. CDR3 in amino acids: CASSHLDRDIVGEQFF. For the CDR3, the DNA is TGTGCCAGCAGCCACCTGGACCGCGATATAGTGGGTGAGCAGTTCTTC.

The chain is built from TRBV28 and TRBJ1-4; no clear D. With 4 bases removed from V and 8 bases from J, the gap between germline ends came to 8 bases. Germline V lookup: CDR1 MDHEN, CDR2 SYDVKM. The CDR3 totals 12 residues. CDR3 coding DNA: TGTGCCAGCAGTTCACAATGGGAAAAACTGTTTTTT. Translated: CASSSQWEKLFF.

About this clone itself: Within the sample, other DNA sequences also encode this same CDR3. The chain has TRBV7-3 and TRBJ1-1, with TRBD1 as a possible D gene (6 bases). CDR3 length: 14 amino acids. Germline V CDR1 and CDR2: SGHTA, FQGTGA. Trimming took 3 bases from V and 0 from J, leaving 8 bases between them. The CDR3 nucleotides are TGTGCCAGCAGCTTGGGGGGGCTGAACACTGAAGCTTTCTTT. Translated: CASSLGGLNTEAFF. The full variable domain, in which reference TRBV7-3 and TRBJ1-1 provide the parts outside the CDR3, is GAGVSQTPSNKVTEKGKYVELRCDPISGHTALYWYRQSLGQGPEFLIYFQGTGAADDSGLPNDRFFAVRPEGSVSTLKIQRTERGDSAVYLCASSLGGLNTEAFFGQGTRLTVV.

J is TRBJ1-2 and V is TRBV12-3 or TRBV12-4; 8 bases agree with TRBD1. Losses at the gene ends were 6 bases for V and 5 bases for J; bases not matched to a gene: 2. The CDR3 has 12 amino acids. CDR3 in DNA: TGTGCCAGCAGCCGGGACAGGTATGGCTACACCTTC. Translating gives CASSRDRYGYTF.

The J gene is TRBJ1-2, the V gene TRBV4-2; possibly TRBD1 for D (6 bases). This CDR3 has 15 residues. Trimming shortened V by 2 bases and J by 10 bases, and 20 bases separated the two germline ends. Germline V lookup: CDR1 LGHNA, CDR2 YNFKEQ. CDR3 loop: CASSQYLGSDSNYTF. The CDR3, as DNA: TGTGCCAGCAGCCAATACTTGGGCTCGGACAGTAACTACACCTTC.

The genes are TRBV6-2 or TRBV6-3 and TRBJ1-1, with D maybe TRBD1 (6 bases). Germline V gene lookup returns CDR1 MNHEY and CDR2 SVGEGT. Trimming pared 2 bases from V and 1 base from J, leaving 11 bases between. This CDR3 contains 15 residues. The CDR3 DNA follows: TGTGCCAGCAGTTACGTCGGAGGGGGGAACACTGAAGCTTTCTTT. This sequence encodes CASSYVGGGNTEAFF.

This chain links TRBV15 with TRBJ2-3; 9 bases are a match to TRBD2. Losses at the gene ends were 8 bases for V and 3 bases for J; bases not matched to a gene: 9. CDR1 and CDR2 from the germline V gene are LNHNV and YYDKDF (reference sequence). This CDR3 has 15 residues. CDR3 sequence (DNA): TGTGCCACCCAGACCGGGACTAGCAGAACAGATACGCAGTATTTT. It yields the protein CATQTGTSRTDTQYF. Combining the CDR3 with reference TRBV15 and TRBJ2-3 gives the whole variable domain DAMVIQNPRYQVTQFGKPVTLSCSQTLNHNVMYWYQQKSSQAPKLLFHYYDKDFNNEADTPDNFQSRRPNTSFCFLDIRSPGLGDTAMYLCATQTGTSRTDTQYFGPGTRLTVL.

The chain combines TRBV4-2 with TRBJ1-4; a weak D match, TRBD1 (6 bases). The CDR3 length is 14 residues. The germline V gene encodes CDR1 LGHNA and CDR2 YNFKEQ. The ends were cut back, 4 bases at V and 8 bases at J, with 14 bases in the middle. The CDR3, as DNA: TGTGCCAGCAGCCCTCGGACAGTTAAAGAAAAACTGTTTTTT. It codes for CASSPRTVKEKLFF.

The chain joins TRBV9 to TRBJ1-1, with unresolved D. V shed 3 bases and J shed 4 bases, with 13 bases lying between them. CDR1 SGDLS and CDR2 YYNGEE come from the germline V gene. This CDR3 is 14 amino acids long. For the CDR3, the DNA is TGTGCCAGCAGCGCCTTAGGGCAGATCACTGAAGCTTTCTTT. Amino acid sequence: CASSALGQITEAFF. Variable domain in full (rest from reference TRBV9 and TRBJ1-1): DSGVTQTPKHLITATGQRVTLRCSPRSGDLSVYWYQQSLDQGLQFLIQYYNGEERAKGNILERFSAQQFPDLHSELNLSSLELGDSALYFCASSALGQITEAFFGQGTRLTVV.

The chain joins TRBV5-1 to TRBJ1-1; D unresolved. Germline V gene sequence: CDR1 SGHRS, CDR2 YFSETQ. The CDR3 covers 14 residues. V lost 0 bases to trimming and J lost 5 bases, with 11 bases between them. CDR3 loop: CASSLVDFLTEAFF. The CDR3 nucleotides are TGCGCCAGCAGCTTGGTAGACTTCCTGACTGAAGCTTTCTTT.

V gene TRBV6-1 combines with J gene TRBJ1-4, with 9 bases fitting TRBD1. V lost 2 bases to trimming and J lost 8 bases; unmatched junction nucleotides: 6. The CDR3 has 15 amino acids. Germline CDR1 is MNHNS and CDR2 is SASEGT. The CDR3 DNA reads TGTGCCAGCAGTGAAAACAGGGGGCTGATAGAAAAACTGTTTTTT. It yields the protein CASSENRGLIEKLFF.

This sequence joins TRBV5-1 and TRBJ1-3; TRBD1 matches 9 bases. Germline CDR1 reads SGHRS; CDR2 reads YFSETQ. This CDR3 is built from 16 residues. Trimming at V came to 2 bases and at J to 7 bases, leaving 10 bases not matched to a gene. Here the CDR3 DNA reads TGCGCCAGCAGCTTATGGCCCGGGACAGGGATTAACACCATATATTTT. Its translation: CASSLWPGTGINTIYF.

The chain combines TRBV7-2 with TRBJ1-6; weak D call: TRBD1 (5 bases). V lost 2 bases and J 9 bases, leaving 11 bases between the germline ends. This CDR3 contains 14 residues. Per germline, CDR1 SGHTA and CDR2 FQGNSA. As DNA, the CDR3 is TGTGCCAGCAGCTTAAGTCCCGGGGGTTCACCCCTCCACTTT. It is translated as CASSLSPGGSPLHF.

The chain is built from TRBV6-5 and TRBJ2-7, with a possible D match to TRBD1 (6 bases). The CDR3 is 15 residues long. Germline V gene data show CDR1 as MNHEY and CDR2 as SVGAGI. V was cut by 5 bases and J by 4 bases, with 18 bases left in between. In DNA form, the CDR3 reads TGTGCCAGCAGTCCCAGGGGCCCCCGTCATTACGAGCAGTACTTC. Residues: CASSPRGPRHYEQYF.

The CDR3 region is CATSKYGAGAGGYTF. The CDR3 nucleotides read TGTGCCACCAGCAAGTATGGGGCAGGTGCTGGGGGCTACACCTTC. The chain recombines TRBV15 with TRBJ1-2; a possible D gene is TRBD1 (5 bases). Per the germline V gene, CDR1 is LNHNV and CDR2 is YYDKDF (reference sequence). V gave up 4 bases and J gave up 8 bases, with 20 bases separating them. This CDR3 has 15 amino acids.

Comment on this clone: The same CDR3 can be traced to other DNA sequences in this sample. The chain carries TRBV6-1 and TRBJ1-2; D gene ambiguous. The germline V gene has CDR1 MNHNS and CDR2 SASEGT. This CDR3 comprises 13 residues. Trimming removed 0 bases from V and 6 bases from J, with 8 bases in between. CDR3 sequence: CASSEASRDGYTF. The CDR3 bases are TGTGCCAGCAGTGAAGCGAGTAGGGATGGCTACACCTTC.